This TCR beta chain was obtained from a study of CD8 T cells in ankylosing spondylitis. Study results and caveats: Disease-linked clones bore a CD8+ phenotype, appearing relatively rarely in peripheral blood. Reportedly, significant enrichment of disease-linked clones occurred in matched ankylosing spondylitis synovial fluid. Characteristic of ankylosing spondylitis blood, it appeared, was a TCR beta motif comprising eight highly homologous variants.

Via MiXCR, TCRdb re-called the 5' RACE reads, giving one row per CDR3 protein. Here the sample spans more than 650,000 distinct CDR3 sequences, 12% being singletons. Germline V gives CDR1 SQVTM, CDR2 ANQGSEA. This CDR3 is 12 amino acids long. Trimming removed 8 bases from V and 9 bases from J; junction bases left unmatched: 6. This clonotype was counted between two and nine times. Antigen specificity is unknown. This chain links TRBV29-1 with TRBJ2-1; 11 bases map to TRBD2. This receptor was obtained from a male donor with ankylosing spondylitis. Input material: blood, either unsorted or a sorted T cell fraction (not recorded which). Written as DNA, the CDR3 is TGCAGCAGTAGCGGGGGGGCCGTTGAGCAGTTCTTC. It is translated as CSSSGGAVEQFF.